Listed here are 26 T cell receptor beta chains from one sample, sequenced in a study of shared clonotypes between healthy human individuals. Repertoires were generated with immunoSEQ multiplex PCR, while TCRdb's copy carries only in-frame clones and drops some. Of more than 1.2 million clones in the sample, 98% to 99% are singletons; the top ten hold over 0.3%. The sequenced sample was naive CD4+ T cells sorted from blood. The sample's subset: CD45RA+ positively selected. The receptors stem from a man aged 25 to 40 in good health.

V is TRBV7-3 and J is TRBJ1-2, with 8 bases identical to TRBD1. The germline V gene has CDR1 SGHTA and CDR2 FQGTGA. V lost 6 bases to trimming and J lost 8 bases; unmatched junction nucleotides: 8. The CDR3 is made up of 13 amino acids. The CDR3 spells CASSLGQGKGYTF. CDR3 DNA: TGTGCCAGCAGTCTCGGACAGGGAAAGGGCTACACCTTC.

The gene calls are TRBV5-1 and TRBJ2-7; D possibly corresponds to TRBD2 (5 bases). The CDR3 spans 17 residues. With 4 bases removed from V and 1 base from J, the gap between germline ends came to 21 bases. Germline values: CDR1 SGHRS, CDR2 YFSETQ. The CDR3 protein is CASSPSSTEGGSYEQYF. In DNA, the CDR3 is TGCGCCAGCAGCCCCAGTTCGACTGAGGGTGGGTCCTACGAGCAGTACTTC.

This sequence joins TRBV18 and TRBJ1-5; perhaps TRBD1 as D (6 bases). Germline assignment: CDR1 KGHSH and CDR2 LQKENI. This CDR3 is 14 amino acids long. Trimming took 3 bases from V and 5 from J, leaving 11 bases between them. CDR3 protein: CASSPTGPYQPQHF. The CDR3 region has the DNA TGTGCCAGCTCACCGACAGGCCCATATCAGCCCCAGCATTTT.

The chain has TRBV7-3 and TRBJ2-1; 9 bases map to TRBD2. After removal of 4 bases from V and 8 bases from J, the junction contained 12 bases not matched to a gene. Germline-derived CDR1 and CDR2 are SGHTA and FQGTGA. The length of the CDR3 is 16 residues. Here the CDR3 reads CASSSGAGGPKDEQFF. CDR3 DNA: TGTGCCAGCAGCTCAGGCGCGGGAGGGCCGAAGGATGAGCAGTTCTTC.

This clone was recorded once. The chain employs TRBV5-1 and TRBJ2-3; D possibly corresponds to TRBD1 (6 bases). This CDR3 is built from 16 residues. Trimming took off 0 bases at V and 3 bases at J, with 14 bases between the two ends. Germline assignment: CDR1 SGHRS and CDR2 YFSETQ. CDR3: CASSLGDTGFTDTQYF. The CDR3 region has the DNA TGCGCCAGCAGCTTGGGGGACACTGGCTTTACAGATACGCAGTATTTT.

The V and J genes are TRBV4-1 and TRBJ2-1; a possible D gene is TRBD1 (6 bases). The CDR3 spans 15 residues. The germline V and J ends were trimmed by 1 base and 15 bases, with 22 bases remaining between them. Germline assignment: CDR1 MGHRA and CDR2 YSYEKL. In DNA, the CDR3 is TGCGCCAGCAGCCAAGTAGTTGGGCTTGGGGGCAGTCCGTTCTTC. It is translated as CASSQVVGLGGSPFF.

This chain uses TRBV2 with TRBJ2-3, with 8 positions matching TRBD2. This CDR3 is 16 amino acids long. Losses at the gene ends were 6 bases for V and 4 bases for J; bases not matched to a gene: 12. From germline, CDR1 is SNHLY and CDR2 FYNNEI. The CDR3 sequence: CASREGGRAGADTQYF. The CDR3 DNA reads as TGTGCCAGCAGAGAGGGGGGTCGAGCGGGAGCAGATACGCAGTATTTT.

To note about this clone: Different DNA sequences within this sample yield the same CDR3. V usage is TRBV2 and J usage is TRBJ1-1; D gene unclear. The length of the CDR3 is 13 residues. Germline V gene sequence: CDR1 SNHLY, CDR2 FYNNEI. Deletions cut 4 bases from V and 0 bases from J, with 6 bases between. The CDR3 here is CASSGLMNTEAFF. In DNA form, the CDR3 reads TGTGCCAGCAGTGGCCTGATGAACACTGAAGCTTTCTTT.

The rearrangement uses TRBV6-1 and TRBJ2-7, with 8 nucleotides matching TRBD2. The CDR3 spans 17 residues. V shed 1 base and J 1 base; nucleotides not matched to a gene: 9. Germline V lookup: CDR1 MNHNS, CDR2 SASEGT. DNA of the CDR3: TGTGCCAGCAGTGAAGGGGGGGAGGGACTAGAGTCCTACGAGCAGTACTTC. This gives the protein CASSEGGEGLESYEQYF.

This chain links TRBV10-1 with TRBJ1-1; D may be TRBD1 (5 bases). CDR1 and CDR2 from the germline V gene are WNHNN and SYGVQD (reference sequence). The V end was cut by 7 bases, the J end by 0 bases, with 9 bases between. CDR3 length equals 13 residues. CDR3 DNA: TGCGCCAGCAAAGGGGAATTGAACACTGAAGCTTTCTTT. It translates to CASKGELNTEAFF.

V and J are TRBV5-5 and TRBJ2-7; D gene ambiguous. This CDR3 contains 16 residues. Trimming cost V 1 base and J 0 bases, with 14 bases left between them. CDR1 is SGHKS and CDR2 is YYEKEE in the germline V gene (reference sequence). The CDR3 sequence: CASSLTSRRSSYEQYF. In DNA form, the CDR3 reads TGTGCCAGCAGCTTGACGAGCCGGCGGAGCTCCTACGAGCAGTACTTC.

J is TRBJ2-1 and V is TRBV27; perhaps TRBD1 as D (6 bases). Trimming shortened V by 4 bases and J by 7 bases, and 26 bases separated the two germline ends. The germline V gene encodes CDR1 MNHEY and CDR2 SMNVEV (reference sequence). The CDR3 contains 18 residues. The CDR3 DNA follows: TGTGCCAGCAGTTGGCTCCGGACAGCCCACGTCGTTTCGAATGAGCAGTTCTTC. The encoded protein is CASSWLRTAHVVSNEQFF.

V is TRBV5-1 and J is TRBJ2-6, with TRBD1 matching over 11 bases. The CDR3 contains 19 residues. V lost 4 bases and J lost 0; bases outside the gene matches: 9. Per the germline V gene, CDR1 is SGHRS and CDR2 is YFSETQ. CDR3 amino acids: CASSPPGQGVFSGANVLTF. CDR3 bases: TGCGCCAGCAGCCCACCGGGACAGGGGGTTTTCTCTGGGGCCAACGTCCTGACTTTC.

The gene calls are TRBV11-2 and TRBJ1-3; no clear D. CDR3 length equals 15 residues. The germline V gene encodes CDR1 SGHAT and CDR2 FQNNGV. V lost 3 bases to trimming and J lost 0 bases, with 9 bases between them. CDR3 sequence: CASSFGVLSGNTIYF. The CDR3 nucleotides read TGTGCCAGCAGCTTTGGGGTACTCTCTGGAAACACCATATATTTT.

The chain has TRBV9 and TRBJ2-1; 10 bases align to TRBD2. The CDR3 contains 15 residues. The germline gives CDR1 SGDLS, CDR2 YYNGEE. V lost 3 bases to trimming and J lost 6 bases; unmatched junction nucleotides: 6. CDR3 residues: CASSARTSGFNEQFF. In nucleotides, the CDR3 is TGTGCCAGCAGCGCAAGGACTAGCGGCTTCAATGAGCAGTTCTTC.

The chain links TRBV10-3 to TRBJ1-2; D gene uncertain. The CDR3 length is 12 residues. Trimming cost V 9 bases and J 5 bases, with 13 bases left between them. Germline-derived CDR1 and CDR2 are ENHRY and SYGVKD. CDR3 sequence (DNA): TGTGCCATTCAAGGGTCAGATTATGGCTACACCTTC. This codes for CAIQGSDYGYTF.

The rearrangement uses TRBV7-7 and TRBJ2-1, with D perhaps TRBD2 (5 bases). The length of the CDR3 is 15 residues. Germline lookup yields CDR1 SSHAT and CDR2 FNYEAQ (reference sequence). Trimming removed 1 base at V and 4 bases at J, with 11 bases between. The CDR3 nucleotides are TGTGCCAGCAGCTTAGGAAGCGGACCTTACAATGAGCAGTTCTTC. Residues: CASSLGSGPYNEQFF.

J is TRBJ2-1 and V is TRBV7-2, with 12 nucleotides matching TRBD2. Trimming at V came to 0 bases and at J to 7 bases, leaving 7 bases not matched to a gene. The germline V gene has CDR1 SGHTA and CDR2 FQGNSA. This CDR3 spans 17 amino acids. CDR3 in amino acids: CASSLARSSGRGNEQFF. DNA for the CDR3: TGTGCCAGCAGCTTAGCTCGATCTAGCGGGAGGGGTAATGAGCAGTTCTTC. Drawing the rest from reference TRBV7-2 and TRBJ2-1, the complete variable domain is GAGVSQSPSNKVTEKGKDVELRCDPISGHTALYWYRQSLGQGLEFLIYFQGNSAPDKSGLPSDRFSAERTGGSVSTLTIQRTQQEDSAVYLCASSLARSSGRGNEQFFGPGTRLTVL.

The chain combines TRBV7-7 with TRBJ2-3; the match to TRBD2 covers 13 bases. The CDR3 consists of 16 residues. Germline-derived CDR1 and CDR2 are SSHAT and FNYEAQ (reference sequence). The V and J ends lost 6 bases and 1 base, in that order; junction bases with no gene match: 4. The CDR3 is CASRPLAGGRTDTQYF. The CDR3 nucleotides are TGTGCCAGCAGACCACTAGCGGGAGGGCGCACAGATACGCAGTATTTT.

The chain carries TRBV19 and TRBJ1-5, with 9 positions matching TRBD1. After removal of 3 bases from V and 1 base from J, the junction contained 4 bases not matched to a gene. The CDR3 totals 16 residues. CDR1 and CDR2 from the germline V gene are LNHDA and SQIVND (reference sequence). The CDR3: CASSMGQGWSNQPQHF. CDR3 bases: TGTGCCAGTAGTATGGGACAGGGTTGGAGCAATCAGCCCCAGCATTTT.

The chain links TRBV5-4 to TRBJ2-4; maybe TRBD1 (6 bases). CDR3 length equals 16 residues. The germline gives CDR1 SGHNT, CDR2 YYREEE (reference sequence). Trimming took 4 bases from V and 7 from J, leaving 21 bases between them. The CDR3 region has the DNA TGTGCCAGCAGCAAACCGGGTAGGGGGAGTGGGAACATTCAGTACTTC. It yields the protein CASSKPGRGSGNIQYF.

This clone appeared a single time. This rearrangement joins TRBV15 to TRBJ2-2; TRBD2 agrees at 10 bases. The CDR3 sequence is 16 residues long. Germline loops: CDR1 LNHNV, CDR2 YYDKDF (reference sequence). The ends lost 1 base at V and 6 bases at J; junction bases unmatched: 5. The CDR3 sequence: CATSRVLAGDSGELFF. The DNA for the CDR3 is TGTGCCACCAGCAGAGTTCTAGCGGGAGATTCCGGGGAGCTGTTTTTT. Filled out from reference TRBV15 and TRBJ2-2, the complete variable domain reads DAMVIQNPRYQVTQFGKPVTLSCSQTLNHNVMYWYQQKSSQAPKLLFHYYDKDFNNEADTPDNFQSRRPNTSFCFLDIRSPGLGDTAMYLCATSRVLAGDSGELFFGEGSRLTVL.

This chain connects TRBV6-6 to TRBJ2-7; D not certain. V shed 3 bases and J shed 1 base, with 13 bases lying between them. The CDR3 totals 15 residues. Germline loops: CDR1 MNHNY, CDR2 SVGAGI (reference sequence). The CDR3 bases are TGTGCCAGCAGTTATTCTCCAAGTAGTTCCTACGAGCAGTACTTC. The encoded protein is CASSYSPSSSYEQYF.

The V and J genes are TRBV2 and TRBJ1-2; D possibly corresponds to TRBD1 (6 bases). V was clipped by 0 bases and J by 8 bases, with 13 bases between them. The germline gives CDR1 SNHLY, CDR2 FYNNEI. CDR3 size: 14 residues. In DNA, the CDR3 is TGTGCCAGCAGTGAAGCGACAGGAATCATCGGCTACACCTTC. Encoded protein: CASSEATGIIGYTF.

This chain links TRBV19 with TRBJ1-5, with TRBD1 identical over 8 bases. This CDR3 spans 17 amino acids. Germline CDR1 LNHDA, CDR2 SQIVND (reference sequence). V shed 4 bases, J shed 1 base, and the junction held 9 bases outside the gene matches. The CDR3 region has the DNA TGTGCCAGTAGTACCCTCCGGACAGGGACGAGCAATCAGCCCCAGCATTTT. Translated: CASSTLRTGTSNQPQHF.

The chain employs TRBV6-5 and TRBJ2-7; 7 bases are a match to TRBD1. Germline assignment: CDR1 MNHEY and CDR2 SVGAGI. This CDR3 comprises 13 residues. The V and J ends lost 6 bases and 3 bases, in that order; junction bases with no gene match: 5. CDR3 sequence reads: CASSRQGYYEQYF. In nucleotides, the CDR3 is TGTGCCAGCAGCCGACAGGGATACTACGAGCAGTACTTC.